One sample yielded the 21 T cell receptor beta chains listed below, sequenced in a study of cytomegalovirus exposure and HLA in healthy donors. The PCR used 60 Vbeta and 13 Jbeta primers. Using immunoSEQ multiplex PCR, the repertoire was profiled, and TCRdb retains in-frame clones only, with some absent. The table lists roughly 200,000 clones, about four fifths of them singletons. The sequenced sample was PBMCs. These receptors all come from a girl aged 10 to 17 in good health and CMV-seropositive.

The J gene is TRBJ1-6, the V gene TRBV30, with 8 bases matching TRBD1. This CDR3 is 16 amino acids long. Trimming cost V 5 bases and J 7 bases; bases outside gene matches: 13. CDR1 GTSNPN and CDR2 SVGIG come from the germline V gene (reference sequence). CDR3 loop: CAWVGTGRGRNSPLHF. In nucleotides, the CDR3 is TGTGCCTGGGTTGGGACAGGCCGGGGCAGAAATTCACCCCTCCACTTT.

The genes are TRBV12-5 and TRBJ2-1; TRBD1 matches 9 bases. The junction had 4 bases not matched to a gene; V was cut back by 4 bases and J by 3 bases. Germline loops: CDR1 LGHNT, CDR2 FRNRAP. CDR3 size: 15 residues. DNA of the CDR3: TGTGCTAGTGGTTCCACAGGGGGCGGCTACAATGAGCAGTTCTTC. Protein: CASGSTGGGYNEQFF.

The rearrangement uses TRBV11-2 and TRBJ1-1, with D perhaps matching TRBD1 (5 bases). The germline CDR1 and CDR2 sequences are SGHAT and FQNNGV. The CDR3 consists of 18 residues. Trimming left V 1 base short and J 6 bases short, with 24 bases between. CDR3 coding DNA: TGTGCCAGCAGCTTAGTTCGCCAGGGTATGGCAGTCAGCGCTGAAGCTTTCTTT. It codes for CASSLVRQGMAVSAEAFF.

CDR3 residues: CASSPSGGASVGQFF. In DNA, the CDR3 is TGTGCCAGCAGCCCTAGCGGGGGGGCCTCAGTCGGCCAGTTCTTC. This chain uses TRBV7-2 with TRBJ2-1, with 12 nucleotides matching TRBD2. CDR1 SGHTA and CDR2 FQGNSA come from the germline V gene. Germline trimming cut 5 bases from V and 13 bases from J; bases unmatched to any gene: 12. There are 15 residues in the CDR3.

V usage is TRBV7-6 and J usage is TRBJ2-5; TRBD1 agrees at 7 bases. Germline trimming cut 2 bases from V and 4 bases from J; bases unmatched to any gene: 10. Germline CDR1 is SGHVS and CDR2 is FNYEAQ. The CDR3 sequence is 16 residues long. As DNA, the CDR3 is TGTGCCAGCAGCTTACGGACGAGAGACAGGGTAGAGACCCAGTACTTC. Its translation is CASSLRTRDRVETQYF. Together with reference TRBV7-6 and TRBJ2-5, the CDR3 gives the full variable domain: GAGVSQSPRYKVTKRGQDVALRCDPISGHVSLYWYRQALGQGPEFLTYFNYEAQQDKSGLPNDRFSAERPEGSISTLTIQRTEQRDSAMYRCASSLRTRDRVETQYFGPGTRLLVL.

The table lists this clone with a few counts. The chain recombines TRBV9 with TRBJ2-1; 15 bases fit TRBD2. In germline, CDR1 is SGDLS, CDR2 YYNGEE. The CDR3 runs 16 residues. After removal of 0 bases from V and 10 bases from J, the junction contained 5 bases not matched to a gene. CDR3 DNA: TGTGCCAGCAGCGTAGGGACTAGCGGGGGGGCGGAGGAGCAGTTCTTC. It encodes CASSVGTSGGAEEQFF.

This chain joins TRBV15 and TRBJ2-3; 7 bases match TRBD2. There are 16 residues in the CDR3. CDR1 is LNHNV, CDR2 YYDKDF, per germline (reference sequence). V shed 6 bases, J shed 0 bases, and the junction held 9 bases outside the gene matches. The CDR3 bases are TGTGCCACCAGGAAGGAGTGGGGAGGGAGCACAGATACGCAGTATTTT. As protein: CATRKEWGGSTDTQYF.

This clone was counted once. The chain combines TRBV6-6 with TRBJ2-1, with 10 bases matching TRBD2. V lost 6 bases, J lost 8 bases, and 13 bases stayed unmatched. The CDR3 is made up of 16 amino acids. The germline gives CDR1 MNHNY, CDR2 SVGAGI (reference sequence). The CDR3 nucleotides read TGTGCCAGCAGCTTGATAGCGGGGGGCCGCACGGATGAGCAGTTCTTC. Its protein product is CASSLIAGGRTDEQFF.

This sequence joins TRBV18 and TRBJ1-3; D not resolved. The CDR3 is 14 residues long. Trimming stripped 0 bases from V and 4 bases from J, with 7 bases between. The germline CDR1 and CDR2 sequences are KGHSH and LQKENI. DNA of the CDR3: TGTGCCAGCTCACCACCGTCCGGGGGAAACACCATATATTTT. Translation: CASSPPSGGNTIYF. The variable domain in full, completed from reference TRBV18 and TRBJ1-3, reads NAGVMQNPRHLVRRRGQEARLRCSPMKGHSHVYWYRQLPEEGLKFMVYLQKENIIDESGMPKERFSAEFPKEGPSILRIQQVVRGDSAAYFCASSPPSGGNTIYFGEGSWLTVV.

The genes are TRBV12-5 and TRBJ2-3; D possibly corresponds to TRBD2 (7 bases). The CDR3 contains 19 residues. Trimming left V 0 bases short and J 0 bases short, with 19 bases between. Germline V CDR1 and CDR2: LGHNT, FRNRAP. In nucleotides, the CDR3 is TGTGCTAGTGGTTTGGTCCGGGCCGGGGGGCCGGCTAGCACAGATACGCAGTATTTT. Its protein is CASGLVRAGGPASTDTQYF.

The V gene is TRBV9, the J gene TRBJ2-1; TRBD1 matches at 11 bases. V shed 3 bases and J 7 bases; nucleotides not matched to a gene: 12. The CDR3 spans 17 residues. Germline values: CDR1 SGDLS, CDR2 YYNGEE. The CDR3 nucleotides read TGTGCCAGCAGCGATCCACTGGACAGGGGGCTGAGGAATGAGCAGTTCTTC. Translated, it gives CASSDPLDRGLRNEQFF.

This clone has a handful of counts. The rearrangement joins TRBV5-4 to TRBJ2-2; 12 bases match TRBD2. Germline values: CDR1 SGHNT, CDR2 YYREEE (reference sequence). After removal of 7 bases from V and 6 bases from J, the junction contained 10 bases not matched to a gene. There are 16 residues in the CDR3. The CDR3 region is CASGAPSGGVPGELFF. DNA of the CDR3: TGTGCCAGCGGGGCACCTAGCGGGGGGGTTCCCGGGGAGCTGTTTTTT.

V and J are TRBV6-6 and TRBJ1-5; D not certain. The CDR3 runs to 16 residues. CDR1 and CDR2 (germline): MNHNY, SVGAGI (reference sequence). The V gene lost 0 bases and the J gene lost 1 base, with 10 bases spanning the gap. The CDR3 here is CASSYSITESNQPQHF. The CDR3 bases are TGTGCCAGCAGTTACTCCATAACAGAAAGCAATCAGCCCCAGCATTTT.

The chain employs TRBV19 and TRBJ2-7; 10 bases agree with TRBD1. This CDR3 has 14 residues. From germline, CDR1 is LNHDA and CDR2 SQIVND (reference sequence). The trim removed 3 bases at V and 4 bases at J, leaving 3 bases unmatched. The CDR3 nucleotides are TGTGCCAGTAGTATCGGGACAGGGGATTACGAGCAGTACTTC. Translating it yields CASSIGTGDYEQYF.

The V gene is TRBV10-1, the J gene TRBJ1-5; D gene ambiguous. The CDR3 is 13 amino acids. Germline V lookup: CDR1 WNHNN, CDR2 SYGVQD (reference sequence). The V and J ends lost 2 bases and 11 bases respectively, with 13 bases between them. The CDR3 region is CASSEDVRGTQHF. The CDR3 DNA reads TGCGCCAGCAGTGAGGACGTACGCGGTACCCAGCATTTT.

This clone was counted between two and nine times. This chain uses TRBV30 with TRBJ1-2, with 8 positions matching TRBD1. J gave up 6 bases and V 0 bases, and 3 bases lay outside the gene matches. Germline CDR1 is GTSNPN and CDR2 is SVGIG (reference sequence). The CDR3 totals 13 residues. CDR3 nucleotide sequence: TGTGCCTGGAGTGTAGGACAGGGTAATGGCTACACCTTC. This gives the protein CAWSVGQGNGYTF.

The gene calls are TRBV9 and TRBJ1-6, with 7 bases fitting TRBD1. Germline V gene sequence: CDR1 SGDLS, CDR2 YYNGEE. The J segment lost 4 bases and the V segment lost 3 bases, leaving 4 bases of the junction unmatched. CDR3 size: 15 residues. The CDR3 DNA reads TGTGCCAGCAGCGCAACGACAGGGTATAATTCACCCCTCCACTTT. Translated: CASSATTGYNSPLHF.

The chain uses TRBV18 and TRBJ2-3, with 7 bases lining up with TRBD1. The V and J ends lost 5 bases and 2 bases, in that order; junction bases with no gene match: 13. In germline, CDR1 is KGHSH, CDR2 LQKENI. The CDR3 consists of 17 residues. CDR3 region: CASSATDRVGDTDTQYF. The CDR3 DNA reads TGTGCCAGCTCAGCTACCGACAGGGTTGGCGACACAGATACGCAGTATTTT.

This clone was picked up a small number of times. The J gene is TRBJ1-5, the V gene TRBV2; D is unclear. Germline CDR1 and CDR2: SNHLY and FYNNEI. Trimming left V 6 bases short and J 2 bases short, with 8 bases between. The CDR3 runs to 13 residues. The CDR3 region has the DNA TGTGCCAGCAGCATCCAGGGCAATCAGCCCCAGCATTTT. It encodes CASSIQGNQPQHF.

The V gene is TRBV9, the J gene TRBJ2-2; D may be TRBD1 (6 bases). Germline assignment: CDR1 SGDLS and CDR2 YYNGEE. The CDR3 extends over 17 amino acids. V lost 4 bases and J lost 3, with 19 bases in between. The CDR3 coding sequence is TGTGCCAGCAGCTTCAAGCTACAGGGACCGGACACCGGGGAGCTGTTTTTT. This encodes CASSFKLQGPDTGELFF.

This chain links TRBV7-9 with TRBJ2-3; 8 positions match TRBD2. V shed 3 bases and J 0 bases; nucleotides not matched to a gene: 5. Looked up from germline, CDR1 is SEHNR and CDR2 is FQNEAQ (reference sequence). The CDR3 sequence is 16 residues long. The CDR3 loop reads CASSLAGGGSTDTQYF. The CDR3 coding sequence is TGTGCCAGCAGCTTGGCAGGCGGGGGGAGCACAGATACGCAGTATTTT.